This TCR beta chain was retrieved from a study of OX40 agonist ivuxolimab in advanced cancers. Assay used: immunoSEQ multiplex PCR; TCRdb lists only in-frame clones, some missing. The data contain around 62,000 clones, 75% to 80% of them singletons. CDR3 size: 15 residues. The germline V and J ends were trimmed by 5 bases and 6 bases, with 19 bases remaining between them. Germline CDR1 and CDR2: LNHDA and SQIVND (reference sequence). General study results and limits: Mean expanded clone counts were higher in CD8+ than CD4+ T cells.

In this sample, this clone turned up once. Its antigen is not known. The sequenced sample was CD4+ or CD8+ T cells sorted from blood, obtained in a trial of the OX40 agonist ivuxolimab. The receptor was derived from an adult with an advanced solid tumor such as melanoma, head and neck, liver or kidney cancer. The chain recombines TRBV19 with TRBJ1-2; TRBD1 is a possible D gene (5 bases). CDR3 region: CASSPFRGRIDGYTF. The CDR3, as DNA: TGTGCCAGTAGTCCCTTCCGGGGCAGGATCGATGGCTACACCTTC.